Below, 32 T cell receptor beta chains from the same sample are listed, as sequenced in a study of blood T cell repertoires in COVID-19 (dated by TCRdb to between 2020 and 2021). To prepare the library, the immunoSEQ multiplex PCR assay was applied. Imported from immuneACCESS, the table was reduced by TCRdb to in-frame sequences with V and J called. These copies leave out some clones; in studies compared against another copy, an unresolved V gene accounts for under half, and the cause of the remainder is not known. The sample yields about 130,000 clones; roughly nine tenths were counted once. The biggest ten clones account for around 3.8% of the sample. What was sequenced was peripheral blood. These receptors were taken from a man aged 50 or older with active COVID-19.

This chain joins TRBV5-1 and TRBJ1-2; D gene unclear. Per germline, CDR1 SGHRS and CDR2 YFSETQ. This CDR3 comprises 14 residues. V lost 0 bases and J lost 0, with 6 bases in between. The CDR3 DNA is TGCGCCAGCAGCTTGGACGGAGCTAACTATGGCTACACCTTC. Translated: CASSLDGANYGYTF.

This sequence joins TRBV7-8 and TRBJ2-6, with D tentatively TRBD1 (5 bases). V lost 1 base and J 4 bases, leaving 14 bases between the germline ends. Germline V gene lookup returns CDR1 SGHVS and CDR2 FQNEAQ. The length of the CDR3 is 17 residues. The CDR3 here is CASSLGEGALGANVLTF. The CDR3 nucleotides are TGTGCCAGCAGCTTAGGGGAAGGGGCCTTGGGGGCCAACGTCCTGACTTTC. Full variable domain (rest looked up from reference TRBV7-8 and TRBJ2-6): GAGVSQSPRYKVAKRGQDVALRCDPISGHVSLFWYQQALGQGPEFLTYFQNEAQLDKSGLPSDRFFAERPEGSVSTLKIQRTQQEDSAVYLCASSLGEGALGANVLTFGAGSRLTVL.

The rearrangement links TRBV11-2 to TRBJ2-3, with 7 positions matching TRBD1. This CDR3 is built from 17 residues. Germline V gene lookup returns CDR1 SGHAT and CDR2 FQNNGV. The J segment lost 4 bases and the V segment lost 0 bases, leaving 10 bases of the junction unmatched. CDR3 region: CASSLDLRTGLPDTQYF. The CDR3 nucleotides read TGTGCCAGCAGCTTAGATCTCAGGACAGGTTTACCAGATACGCAGTATTTT.

The V gene is TRBV4-1, the J gene TRBJ1-5; the D gene is possibly TRBD1 (6 bases). Trimming removed 0 bases at V and 6 bases at J, with 21 bases between. CDR3 size: 18 residues. Germline lookup yields CDR1 MGHRA and CDR2 YSYEKL. The CDR3 is CASSQDPTSRGAGQPQHF. The CDR3 DNA reads as TGCGCCAGCAGCCAAGATCCTACGTCCCGGGGGGCAGGTCAGCCCCAGCATTTT.

The chain joins TRBV19 to TRBJ2-2; 9 bases are shared with TRBD2. Germline V lookup: CDR1 LNHDA, CDR2 SQIVND (reference sequence). V dropped 8 bases and J dropped 5; count of bases not matched to a gene: 6. The CDR3 consists of 14 residues. The CDR3 bases are TGTGCCAGTGTTAGCGGGGGAGGAACCGGGGAGCTGTTTTTT. It specifies CASVSGGGTGELFF.

The rearrangement links TRBV7-7 to TRBJ2-1; 7 nucleotides line up with TRBD1. CDR3 length equals 15 residues. Germline V lookup: CDR1 SSHAT, CDR2 FNYEAQ (reference sequence). Trimming at V came to 5 bases and at J to 0 bases, leaving 4 bases not matched to a gene. Here the CDR3 DNA reads TGTGCCAGCAGCGCTCGACAGGGCTCCTACAATGAGCAGTTCTTC. The encoded protein is CASSARQGSYNEQFF.

This rearrangement joins TRBV5-4 to TRBJ1-1, with D hard to call. CDR1 is SGHNT and CDR2 is YYREEE in the germline V gene (reference sequence). V lost 0 bases, J lost 3 bases, and 9 bases lay in between. This CDR3 comprises 14 residues. The CDR3 sequence: CASSLGGTDTEAFF. In DNA form, the CDR3 reads TGTGCCAGCAGCTTGGGAGGTACTGACACTGAAGCTTTCTTT.

V is TRBV7-8 and J is TRBJ2-7, with a weak D call TRBD1 (5 bases). Germline loops: CDR1 SGHVS, CDR2 FQNEAQ. V lost 4 bases to trimming and J lost 1 base, with 23 bases between them. CDR3 length equals 18 residues. The CDR3 here is CASSSLAGIGGTSYEQYV. CDR3 coding DNA: TGTGCCAGCAGCTCCCTGGCAGGGATAGGTGGTACGTCCTACGAGCAGTACGTC.

V and J are TRBV7-2 and TRBJ2-1; 7 bases are shared with TRBD2. The CDR3 consists of 16 residues. Trimming at V came to 0 bases and at J to 0 bases, leaving 2 bases not matched to a gene. Per germline, CDR1 SGHTA and CDR2 FQGNSA. Here the CDR3 reads CASSLALAVSYNEQFF. Here the CDR3 DNA reads TGTGCCAGCAGCTTAGCCCTAGCGGTCTCCTACAATGAGCAGTTCTTC.

The V call is TRBV11-3, the J call TRBJ2-1, with D maybe TRBD2 (6 bases). Germline V gene lookup returns CDR1 SGHNT and CDR2 YENEEA. The CDR3 runs 16 residues. Trimming shortened V by 0 bases and J by 0 bases, and 9 bases separated the two germline ends. CDR3 in amino acids: CASSLEGTASYNEQFF. The CDR3 region has the DNA TGTGCCAGCAGCTTAGAGGGGACTGCCTCCTACAATGAGCAGTTCTTC.

This chain uses TRBV5-1 with TRBJ1-2, with 10 nucleotides matching TRBD1. Germline V gives CDR1 SGHRS, CDR2 YFSETQ. There are 14 residues in the CDR3. The ends lost 4 bases at V and 7 bases at J; junction bases unmatched: 7. The CDR3 nucleotides are TGCGCCAGCAGCCCACCGGGACAGGGGCTTGGCTACACCTTC. It translates to CASSPPGQGLGYTF.

A few counts support this clone. The chain joins TRBV4-2 to TRBJ2-1; the match to TRBD2 covers 12 bases. This CDR3 is built from 16 residues. The junction had 4 bases not matched to a gene; V was cut back by 3 bases and J by 4 bases. CDR1 LGHNA and CDR2 YNFKEQ come from the germline V gene. The CDR3 sequence: CASSQGTSGPYNEQFF. Here the CDR3 DNA reads TGTGCCAGCAGCCAGGGGACTAGCGGGCCTTACAATGAGCAGTTCTTC.

The rearrangement uses TRBV11-2 and TRBJ1-1; possibly TRBD1 for D (5 bases). Germline V gene data show CDR1 as SGHAT and CDR2 as FQNNGV. The CDR3 totals 13 residues. Trimming removed 4 bases at V and 8 bases at J, with 14 bases between. Here the CDR3 DNA reads TGTGCCAGCAGCTCAGATCCCCAGGGCGAAGCTTTCTTT. Translated: CASSSDPQGEAFF.

J is TRBJ2-5 and V is TRBV24-1, with 12 bases matching TRBD2. The CDR3 runs 14 residues. The J segment lost 5 bases and the V segment lost 7 bases, leaving 4 bases of the junction unmatched. Germline-derived CDR1 and CDR2 are KGHDR and SFDVKD. The CDR3 region is CATSASGRGETQYF. The CDR3 nucleotides read TGTGCCACCAGCGCTAGCGGGAGGGGTGAGACCCAGTACTTC.

The genes are TRBV14 and TRBJ2-1, with 7 bases fitting TRBD1. The CDR3 is made up of 14 amino acids. From germline, CDR1 is SGHDN and CDR2 FVKESK. Trimming removed 4 bases from V and 4 bases from J; junction bases left unmatched: 4. The CDR3, as DNA: TGTGCCAGCAGCCCGACAGGGCCTTACAATGAGCAGTTCTTC. Translation gives CASSPTGPYNEQFF.

The chain uses TRBV6-1 and TRBJ1-2; 7 nucleotides match TRBD1. Germline-derived CDR1 and CDR2 are MNHNS and SASEGT. The CDR3 loop spans 16 amino acids. Germline trimming cut 3 bases from V and 8 bases from J; bases unmatched to any gene: 15. The CDR3, as DNA: TGTGCCAGCAGTGATACGTACGGGGACAGAGTTAACGGCTACACCTTC. Translating it yields CASSDTYGDRVNGYTF.

Remarks on this clone: Compared with germline, one end of the junction differs, possibly owing to a read error. The gene calls are TRBV2 and TRBJ2-1; 14 positions match TRBD2. Germline CDR1 SNHLY, CDR2 FYNNEI. The CDR3 has 15 residues. The CDR3 is CASSEGLAGGREEFF. CDR3 nucleotide sequence: TGTGCCAGCAGTGAAGGACTAGCGGGGGGGCGTGAGGAGTTCTTC.

The gene calls are TRBV4-2 and TRBJ2-1, with TRBD2 matching 12 bases. This CDR3 has 16 amino acids. Unmatched junction bases numbered 8, after V lost 4 bases and J lost 7 bases. CDR1 and CDR2 (germline): LGHNA, YNFKEQ. The CDR3 loop reads CASSRRLAGGPNEQFF. The CDR3, as DNA: TGTGCCAGCAGCCGGCGCCTAGCGGGAGGGCCGAATGAGCAGTTCTTC.

The V and J genes are TRBV5-4 and TRBJ2-7; 7 nucleotides align to TRBD1. V was clipped by 0 bases and J by 0 bases; unmatched bases: 3. This CDR3 is built from 15 residues. CDR1 and CDR2 (germline): SGHNT, YYREEE (reference sequence). In DNA form, the CDR3 reads TGTGCCAGCAGCTTGGGACAGGGAACCTCCTACGAGCAGTACTTC. It yields the protein CASSLGQGTSYEQYF.

The chain recombines TRBV11-2 with TRBJ1-1, with D unclear. Germline V gene lookup returns CDR1 SGHAT and CDR2 FQNNGV. Trimming cost V 4 bases and J 0 bases, with 12 bases left between them. The CDR3 extends over 15 amino acids. The CDR3 bases are TGTGCCAGCAGCTCCTCGGGAGGAGTGAACACTGAAGCTTTCTTT. Its protein product is CASSSSGGVNTEAFF.

The V gene is TRBV9, the J gene TRBJ2-1, with D possibly being TRBD2 (5 bases). Trimming shortened V by 0 bases and J by 4 bases, and 14 bases separated the two germline ends. Germline-derived CDR1 and CDR2 are SGDLS and YYNGEE. The CDR3 consists of 16 residues. CDR3 in DNA: TGTGCCAGCAGCGTAGAGGCAGCGGAGGCATACAATGAGCAGTTCTTC. The encoded protein is CASSVEAAEAYNEQFF.

The chain is built from TRBV11-2 and TRBJ2-2; D remains ambiguous. CDR1 and CDR2 (germline): SGHAT, FQNNGV. The CDR3 contains 14 residues. Trimming shortened V by 1 base and J by 5 bases, and 8 bases separated the two germline ends. CDR3 protein: CASSLATRTGELFF. In DNA form, the CDR3 reads TGTGCCAGCAGCTTAGCTACGAGGACCGGGGAGCTGTTTTTT.

This clone has only one observation. V is TRBV24-1 and J is TRBJ2-6, with 10 bases identical to TRBD1. CDR3 length: 17 amino acids. Per the germline V gene, CDR1 is KGHDR and CDR2 is SFDVKD. Unmatched junction bases numbered 5, after V lost 4 bases and J lost 3 bases. The CDR3 sequence: CATSDPGQGNGANVLTF. CDR3 nucleotides: TGTGCCACCAGTGACCCGGGACAGGGGAATGGGGCCAACGTCCTGACTTTC.

The chain couples TRBV9 to TRBJ1-4; D unclear. This CDR3 is built from 15 residues. Trimming took 0 bases from V and 0 from J, leaving 6 bases between them. Germline CDR1 and CDR2: SGDLS and YYNGEE. The CDR3 here is CASSVGHSTNEKLFF. The CDR3 DNA is TGTGCCAGCAGCGTAGGACACTCAACTAATGAAAAACTGTTTTTT.

V is TRBV19 and J is TRBJ1-2; tentatively, D is TRBD1 (6 bases). Germline CDR1 and CDR2: LNHDA and SQIVND (reference sequence). The CDR3 totals 14 residues. V lost 5 bases, J lost 1 base, and 11 bases lay in between. CDR3 DNA: TGTGCCAGTAGTCTCCGGACAGATAACTATGGCTACACCTTC. Its protein is CASSLRTDNYGYTF.

The chain carries TRBV7-8 and TRBJ1-1; D might be TRBD1 (5 bases). This CDR3 spans 14 amino acids. Trimming left V 0 bases short and J 8 bases short, with 13 bases between. Looked up from germline, CDR1 is SGHVS and CDR2 is FQNEAQ. The CDR3 region has the DNA TGTGCCAGCAGCTTAGCGATCACTGGGGGGGAAGCTTTCTTT. Protein: CASSLAITGGEAFF.

The chain combines TRBV7-3 with TRBJ2-2; 9 nucleotides agree with TRBD1. The V gene's germline CDR1 is SGHTA and CDR2 FQGTGA. J gave up 7 bases and V 3 bases, and 6 bases lay outside the gene matches. CDR3 size: 15 residues. CDR3 protein: CASSLNRGHSGELFF. CDR3 nucleotides: TGTGCCAGCAGCTTGAACAGGGGGCATAGCGGGGAGCTGTTTTTT.

The J gene is TRBJ1-1, the V gene TRBV10-1; D is uncertain. The germline CDR1 and CDR2 sequences are WNHNN and SYGVQD (reference sequence). V gave up 5 bases and J gave up 7 bases, with 17 bases separating them. This CDR3 has 14 amino acids. The DNA of the CDR3 is TGCGCCAGCAGTAACCGGAATGGGCTTCTTGAAGCTTTCTTT. Translated, it gives CASSNRNGLLEAFF.

The count of this clone is one. The J gene is TRBJ2-1, the V gene TRBV7-9; 8 nucleotides agree with TRBD2. Looked up from germline, CDR1 is SEHNR and CDR2 is FQNEAQ (reference sequence). CDR3 length: 13 amino acids. Germline trimming cut 5 bases from V and 8 bases from J; bases unmatched to any gene: 5. CDR3 sequence reads: CASSRTSSDEQFF. Here the CDR3 DNA reads TGTGCCAGCAGCAGGACTAGCTCCGATGAGCAGTTCTTC.

The rearrangement uses TRBV2 and TRBJ2-7; possible D gene TRBD2, 6 bases. Germline values: CDR1 SNHLY, CDR2 FYNNEI. CDR3 size: 13 residues. The V gene lost 8 bases and the J gene lost 2 bases, with 13 bases spanning the gap. The CDR3 nucleotides are TGTGCCAGCTCTCATAGCGGAGCCTACGAGCAGTACGTC. Residues: CASSHSGAYEQYV.

The CDR3 reads CATSAPRGGTGGDEQFF. The CDR3 coding sequence is TGTGCCACCAGTGCCCCGAGGGGGGGGACCGGGGGAGATGAGCAGTTCTTC. This chain joins TRBV24-1 and TRBJ2-1; the D gene is possibly TRBD2 (7 bases). CDR1 and CDR2 (germline): KGHDR, SFDVKD. Trimming pared 5 bases from V and 8 bases from J, leaving 24 bases between. This CDR3 spans 17 amino acids.

This chain connects TRBV6-6 to TRBJ2-5; 7 bases are a match to TRBD1. The CDR3 length is 13 residues. The V segment lost 10 bases and the J segment 2 bases; nucleotides outside the gene matches: 7. The germline CDR1 and CDR2 sequences are MNHNY and SVGAGI (reference sequence). CDR3 amino acids: CATHRGVQETQYF. CDR3 bases: TGTGCCACCCACAGGGGAGTTCAAGAGACCCAGTACTTC.